This T cell receptor (beta chain) was sequenced during a study of blood T cell repertoires in COVID-19. Looking at the study overall: Samples of COVID-19 (acute and convalescent) were obtained from the United States, Italy and Spain. PBMCs, B-cell-depleted T cells, or T cells were the source of the cDNA or gDNA that made up the material.

Per the original methods: Reference gene primer amplification in the assay estimated nucleated cell counts. Libraries were prepared by immunoSEQ multiplex PCR; TCRdb keeps only in-frame clonotypes and omits some of them. V and J calls and clone size come straight from that table; D and trimming were deduced from the DNA. Here the sample spans 230,000 or so clones, 84% being singletons. CDR3 length equals 14 residues. The V and J ends lost 5 bases and 0 bases respectively, with 7 bases between them. CDR1 and CDR2 from the germline V gene are LGHNA and YNFKEQ. Input material: peripheral blood. The receptor was derived from a middle-aged woman who had recovered from COVID-19. The gene calls are TRBV4-2 and TRBJ1-4; D not certain. The CDR3 sequence: CASSVTATNEKLFF. As DNA, the CDR3 is TGTGCCAGCAGCGTCACAGCAACTAATGAAAAACTGTTTTTT.